The 18 T cell receptor beta chains listed next were all sequenced from one sample in a study of cytomegalovirus exposure and HLA in healthy donors. 13 Jbeta primers and 60 Vbeta primers were used for the PCR. This table comes from immunoSEQ multiplex PCR, and its TCRdb copy is limited to in-frame clones, with some not included. The data contain 130,000 or so clones, around 70% of them singletons. The specimen sequenced was PBMCs. These receptors came from a man aged 35-49 years in good health and CMV-seropositive.

This rearrangement joins TRBV11-2 to TRBJ1-3; a weak D match, TRBD1 (5 bases). V lost 0 bases and J lost 1, with 13 bases in between. The CDR3 covers 17 residues. Looked up from germline, CDR1 is SGHAT and CDR2 is FQNNGV. The CDR3 nucleotides read TGTGCCAGCAGCTTAGATGGGACTCGGGGGTCTGGAAACACCATATATTTT. It specifies CASSLDGTRGSGNTIYF.

This clone was counted a single time. The chain combines TRBV29-1 with TRBJ2-2, with D unclear. V lost 3 bases, J lost 0 bases, and 5 bases lay in between. Per germline, CDR1 SQVTM and CDR2 ANQGSEA. The CDR3 extends over 13 amino acids. CDR3 region: CSVDPANTGELFF. In DNA form, the CDR3 reads TGCAGCGTTGATCCTGCGAACACCGGGGAGCTGTTTTTT.

The rearrangement uses TRBV27 and TRBJ2-1; TRBD2 aligns across 8 bases. Germline values: CDR1 MNHEY, CDR2 SMNVEV (reference sequence). This CDR3 is built from 15 residues. V lost 7 bases to trimming and J lost 7 bases; unmatched junction nucleotides: 12. CDR3 DNA: TGTGCCAGCATGGGAGCGGGAGCGGGTAGGAATGAGCAGTTCTTC. Its translation is CASMGAGAGRNEQFF.

In this sample, this clone turned up a few times. The chain links TRBV7-9 to TRBJ1-1; D possibly corresponds to TRBD1 (5 bases). Trimming left V 6 bases short and J 2 bases short, with 10 bases between. There are 13 residues in the CDR3. In germline, CDR1 is SEHNR, CDR2 FQNEAQ (reference sequence). The CDR3 loop reads CASRDSINTEAFF. For the CDR3, the DNA is TGTGCCAGCAGAGACAGCATTAACACTGAAGCTTTCTTT.

The chain employs TRBV7-9 and TRBJ1-4, with D unresolved. The CDR3 spans 15 residues. Germline V CDR1 and CDR2: SEHNR, FQNEAQ (reference sequence). Trimming left V 2 bases short and J 0 bases short, with 7 bases between. Written as DNA, the CDR3 is TGTGCCAGCAGCTTAACTAACCCAACTAATGAAAAACTGTTTTTT. Its protein is CASSLTNPTNEKLFF.

The rearrangement links TRBV27 to TRBJ2-2, with no clear D. This CDR3 region has 14 residues. The germline CDR1 and CDR2 sequences are MNHEY and SMNVEV (reference sequence). The V end lost 4 bases, the J end lost 4 bases, and 10 bases lay between the germline ends. For the CDR3, the DNA is TGTGCCAGCAGTTACAGTGCAGGCACCGGGGAGCTGTTTTTT. It is translated as CASSYSAGTGELFF.

This clone came up a few times. The CDR3 spells CASSLVAGQGYTF. CDR3 DNA sequence: TGCGCCAGCAGCTTGGTGGCAGGGCAAGGCTACACCTTC. V usage is TRBV5-1 and J usage is TRBJ1-2; a weak D match, TRBD1 (5 bases). The germline V and J ends were trimmed by 0 bases and 8 bases, with 11 bases remaining between them. Germline values: CDR1 SGHRS, CDR2 YFSETQ. This CDR3 contains 13 residues.

This clone was recorded a few times. The J gene is TRBJ1-6, the V gene TRBV30, with 9 bases aligning to TRBD1. Trimming at V came to 0 bases and at J to 1 base, leaving 4 bases not matched to a gene. This CDR3 is 17 amino acids long. Germline V CDR1 and CDR2: GTSNPN, SVGIG (reference sequence). CDR3 DNA: TGTGCCTGGAGTGTGGACAGGGGAACGTCCTATAATTCACCCCTCCACTTT. Amino acids: CAWSVDRGTSYNSPLHF. Full variable domain (remainder filled in from reference TRBV30 and TRBJ1-6): SQTIHQWPATLVQPVGSPLSLECTVEGTSNPNLYWYRQAAGRGLQLLFYSVGIGQISSEVPQNLSASRPQDRQFILSSKKLLLSDSGFYLCAWSVDRGTSYNSPLHFGNGTRLTVT.

This rearrangement joins TRBV19 to TRBJ2-7, with D uncertain. With 3 bases removed from V and 1 base from J, the gap between germline ends came to 10 bases. Germline loops: CDR1 LNHDA, CDR2 SQIVND (reference sequence). The CDR3 consists of 14 residues. In DNA form, the CDR3 reads TGTGCCAGTAGTATTAACGTCAGGTCCTACGAGCAGTACTTC. This codes for CASSINVRSYEQYF.

The chain is built from TRBV5-4 and TRBJ1-4; D is perhaps TRBD1 (6 bases). CDR3 size: 15 residues. Trimming took 5 bases from V and 1 from J, leaving 12 bases between them. Germline CDR1 SGHNT, CDR2 YYREEE (reference sequence). The CDR3 DNA sequence: TGTGCCAGCAGTCTCGAGGGGGAAACTAATGAAAAACTGTTTTTT. Translation: CASSLEGETNEKLFF.

V gene TRBV5-8 combines with J gene TRBJ2-3, with TRBD2 matching 11 bases. The CDR3 contains 17 residues. Germline CDR1 SGHTS, CDR2 YDEGEE. V was pared by 4 bases and J by 2 bases, with 9 bases of the junction left unmatched. The CDR3 loop reads CASSPRLAGMSTDTQYF. The DNA for the CDR3 is TGTGCCAGCAGCCCTCGACTAGCGGGGATGTCCACAGATACGCAGTATTTT.

This rearrangement joins TRBV5-1 to TRBJ2-1; the match to TRBD1 covers 7 bases. V was clipped by 4 bases and J by 3 bases; unmatched bases: 7. Germline CDR1 and CDR2: SGHRS and YFSETQ. CDR3 size: 15 residues. CDR3 residues: CASSPEDRDYNEQFF. DNA of the CDR3: TGCGCCAGCAGCCCGGAAGACAGGGACTACAATGAGCAGTTCTTC.

The gene calls are TRBV27 and TRBJ2-5; 8 bases match TRBD1. Gene TRBJ2-7 matches the end of the DNA better, so the J call may be wrong. There are 13 residues in the CDR3. Per the germline V gene, CDR1 is MNHEY and CDR2 is SMNVEV (reference sequence). CDR3 in DNA: TGTGCCAGCAGTTTGGGACAGGTGAACGAGCAGTACTTC. Translating it yields CASSLGQVNEQYF.

This clone was counted between two and nine times. V is TRBV9 and J is TRBJ1-2, with 7 bases that match TRBD1. Germline CDR1 reads SGDLS; CDR2 reads YYNGEE. This CDR3 is 13 amino acids long. Trimming cost V 5 bases and J 8 bases; bases outside gene matches: 9. The CDR3 protein is CASSPTGALGYTF. Written as DNA, the CDR3 is TGTGCCAGCAGTCCAACAGGGGCCCTAGGCTACACCTTC.

The V gene is TRBV7-9, the J gene TRBJ1-2, with D maybe TRBD1 (5 bases). From germline, CDR1 is SEHNR and CDR2 FQNEAQ (reference sequence). The V end lost 2 bases, the J end lost 2 bases, and 15 bases lay between the germline ends. The CDR3 is made up of 16 amino acids. The CDR3 DNA reads as TGTGCCAGCAGCTTATACAGTGGGGGACTCAACTATGGCTACACCTTC. This encodes CASSLYSGGLNYGYTF.

The gene calls are TRBV5-1 and TRBJ1-2; TRBD1 matches at 12 bases. The CDR3 totals 15 residues. The junction had 10 bases not matched to a gene; V was cut back by 5 bases and J by 8 bases. Germline V gives CDR1 SGHRS, CDR2 YFSETQ. The CDR3 loop is CASRGGQGALEGYTF. The CDR3 DNA reads as TGCGCCAGCAGGGGGGGACAGGGGGCGCTTGAAGGCTACACCTTC. Using reference TRBV5-1 and TRBJ1-2 for the parts outside the CDR3, the full variable domain is KAGVTQTPRYLIKTRGQQVTLSCSPISGHRSVSWYQQTPGQGLQFLFEYFSETQRNKGNFPGRFSGRQFSNSRSEMNVSTLELGDSALYLCASRGGQGALEGYTFGSGTRLTVV.

The rearrangement joins TRBV19 to TRBJ1-5; 8 bases align to TRBD1. CDR1 and CDR2 from the germline V gene are LNHDA and SQIVND (reference sequence). The CDR3 consists of 11 residues. V dropped 6 bases and J dropped 16; count of bases not matched to a gene: 8. This CDR3 reads CASSATGEVHF. Written as DNA, the CDR3 is TGTGCCAGTAGCGCGACAGGGGAAGTCCATTTT.

CDR3: CASSIGTGVPQHF. The CDR3, as DNA: TGTGCCAGCAGCATCGGGACAGGTGTCCCCCAGCATTTT. V is TRBV6-5 and J is TRBJ1-5; 8 positions match TRBD1. The V segment lost 6 bases and the J segment 10 bases; nucleotides outside the gene matches: 8. The CDR3 loop spans 13 amino acids. Germline CDR1 reads MNHEY; CDR2 reads SVGAGI.